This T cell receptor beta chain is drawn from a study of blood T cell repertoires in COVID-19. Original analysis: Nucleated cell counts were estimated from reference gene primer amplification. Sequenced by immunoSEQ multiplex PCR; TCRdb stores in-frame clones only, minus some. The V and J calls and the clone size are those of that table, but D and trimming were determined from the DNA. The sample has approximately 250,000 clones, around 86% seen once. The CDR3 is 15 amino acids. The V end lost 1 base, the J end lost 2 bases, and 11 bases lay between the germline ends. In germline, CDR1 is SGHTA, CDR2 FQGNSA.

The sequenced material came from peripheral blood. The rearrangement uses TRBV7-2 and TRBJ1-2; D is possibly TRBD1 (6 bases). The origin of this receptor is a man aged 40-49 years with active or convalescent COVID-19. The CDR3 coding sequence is TGTGCCAGCAGCTTAGGTACAGGGCTCAACTATGGCTACACCTTC. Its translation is CASSLGTGLNYGYTF.